Below, one T cell receptor (beta chain) is given with its context. Its antigen is currently unknown. This specimen comes from a study of CD8+ T cells in alopecia areata. Study results and limitations: Possibly because of HLA-related factors, TCR sharing was less clear across patients than in mice.

The CDR3 is 17 amino acids. Trimming left V 4 bases short and J 0 bases short, with 18 bases between. Germline V gives CDR1 MNHEY, CDR2 SMNVEV (reference sequence). RNA extraction and reverse transcription yielded cDNA as sequencing template. The repertoire was sequenced with immunoSEQ multiplex PCR; TCRdb's copy has only in-frame clones and lacks some. The sample carries approximately 150,000 clones, around 59% recorded once. Sample treatment: oral pan-JAK inhibitor, 5-10 mg twice daily. The V call is TRBV27, the J call TRBJ2-5, with D perhaps matching TRBD2 (6 bases). The TCR was taken from a human donor with alopecia areata. Specimen: CD4+ T cells sorted from blood, collected at week 24, from a patient treated with tofacitinib. The CDR3 nucleotides are TGTGCCAGCAGTTCCCGGGGAGGCCCACAGTACCAAGAGACCCAGTACTTC. Translation: CASSSRGGPQYQETQYF.